Listed below are T cell receptor beta chains from one sample, sequenced in a study of shared clonotypes between healthy human individuals. The protocol was immunoSEQ multiplex PCR, while the TCRdb copy is restricted to in-frame clones and leaves out a portion. This table has around 2.5 million clones, more than 85% appearing once. The specimen was naive CD4+ T cells from PBMCs. Receptors originate from a man younger than 30 in good health. Some clones in this sample may be carry-over from other donors' samples. Each CDR3 is given with its conserved first and last residue. The D gene is left open where the match is weak. Clone size is stated in some rows and not others, as once, few, many or a class when expanded.

v_gene	abundance	j_gene	d_gene	CDR3aa	CDR3nt
TRBV6-6	.	TRBJ1-2	.	CASSYSWGYGYTF	TGTGCCAGCAGTTACTCGTGGGGATATGGCTACACCTTC
TRBV7-9	.	TRBJ2-2	TRBD1	CASSWGQGYGELFF	TGTGCCAGCAGCTGGGGACAGGGGTACGGGGAGCTGTTTTTT
TRBV5-1	once	TRBJ2-7	.	CASSLTPGPYEQYF	TGCGCCAGCAGCTTGACCCCAGGCCCCTACGAGCAGTACTTC
TRBV18	.	TRBJ1-5	.	CASSPPDSPNQPQHF	TGTGCCAGCTCACCACCGGACAGCCCCAATCAGCCCCAGCATTTT
TRBV7-9	.	TRBJ2-1	.	CASSLASTGNEQFF	TGTGCCAGCAGCTTAGCATCGACGGGAAATGAGCAGTTCTTC
TRBV9	.	TRBJ2-7	.	CASSVDPTSGLYEQYF	TGTGCCAGCAGCGTAGACCCAACCTCGGGGCTTTACGAGCAGTACTTC
TRBV7-9	.	TRBJ2-3	TRBD2	CASSFALAGGIRDTQYF	TGTGCCAGCAGCTTTGCGCTAGCGGGAGGGATTAGAGATACGCAGTATTTT
TRBV2	.	TRBJ2-2	.	CASSRVHNTGELFF	TGTGCCAGCAGCCGGGTCCACAACACCGGGGAGCTGTTTTTT
TRBV7-2	.	TRBJ2-1	TRBD2	CASSLFGGGAGRNEQFF	TGTGCCAGCAGCTTATTCGGCGGGGGAGCGGGGAGGAATGAGCAGTTCTTC
TRBV5-6	.	TRBJ2-7	TRBD1	CASSLARGQGRYEQYF	TGTGCCAGCAGCTTGGCCAGGGGACAGGGGCGCTACGAGCAGTACTTC
TRBV2	.	TRBJ1-4	TRBD1	CASSWDRGNEKLFF	TGTGCCAGCAGTTGGGACAGGGGGAATGAAAAACTGTTTTTT
TRBV5-1	.	TRBJ2-3	TRBD2	CASSRGGIDTQYF	TGCGCCAGCTCCCGGGGGGGAATAGATACGCAGTATTTT
TRBV7-9	.	TRBJ1-2	.	CASTVTTENYGYTF	TGTGCCAGCACCGTAACCACAGAGAACTATGGCTACACCTTC
TRBV7-2	.	TRBJ2-7	TRBD2	CASSPRTSGISSYEQYF	TGTGCCAGCAGCCCGCGGACTAGCGGGATAAGCTCCTACGAGCAGTACTTC
TRBV28	.	TRBJ2-1	TRBD2	CASLQRTGLAFNEQFF	TGTGCCAGCCTCCAAAGAACGGGACTAGCGTTCAATGAGCAGTTCTTC
TRBV29-1	.	TRBJ2-7	.	CSVTGIQTYEQYF	TGCAGCGTCACAGGGATACAAACCTACGAGCAGTACTTC
TRBV5-4	once	TRBJ1-1	.	CASSSFPGPMNTEAFF	TGTGCCAGCAGCTCTTTCCCCGGACCCATGAACACTGAAGCTTTCTTT
TRBV4-2	.	TRBJ2-7	.	CASSQLSLGYEQYF	TGTGCCAGCAGCCAACTTTCTCTAGGCTACGAGCAGTACTTC
TRBV7-9	.	TRBJ2-1	TRBD2	CASSLGLAGGQFF	TGTGCCAGCAGCTTAGGCCTAGCGGGTGGGCAGTTCTTC
TRBV2	.	TRBJ1-4	TRBD1	CASATPRGRYEKLFF	TGTGCCAGCGCCACCCCAAGGGGGCGCTATGAAAAACTGTTTTTT
TRBV18	.	TRBJ1-1	.	CASSPSQGSNTEAFF	TGTGCCAGCTCACCATCCCAGGGATCGAACACTGAAGCTTTCTTT
TRBV4-3	.	TRBJ2-7	.	CASSQAGRGEQYF	TGCGCCAGCAGCCAAGCCGGGCGGGGAGAGCAGTACTTC
TRBV15	few	TRBJ1-2	.	CATSRVSDGPKATF	TGTGCCACCAGCAGAGTTTCTGACGGCCCCAAGGCGACCTTC
TRBV4-3	.	TRBJ2-7	.	CASSPGEGARSDPTGQYF	TGCGCCAGCAGCCCGGGGGAGGGGGCCCGGTCCGACCCTACGGGGCAGTACTTC
TRBV18	.	TRBJ2-1	.	CASSPRENPLGEQFF	TGTGCCAGCTCACCGAGAGAGAACCCCCTCGGTGAGCAGTTCTTC
TRBV2	.	TRBJ1-5	TRBD1	CASSYLGQGNNQPQHF	TGTGCCAGCAGTTACCTCGGACAGGGGAACAATCAGCCCCAGCATTTT
TRBV6-4	.	TRBJ2-7	.	CASTRSDGSEREQYF	TGTGCCAGCACCCGAAGCGACGGGAGTGAACGCGAGCAGTACTTC
TRBV5-8	.	TRBJ1-1	TRBD1	CASSLFGRGKNTEAFF	TGTGCCAGCAGCTTGTTCGGCAGGGGGAAGAACACTGAAGCTTTCTTT
TRBV11-2	.	TRBJ2-2	TRBD2	CASSPSLAGGNTGELFF	TGTGCCAGCAGCCCTTCCCTAGCGGGAGGCAACACCGGGGAGCTGTTTTTT
TRBV19	.	TRBJ1-1	TRBD1	CASRQTGRFVENTEAFF	TGTGCCAGTCGCCAGACAGGGCGGTTCGTGGAGAACACTGAAGCTTTCTTT
TRBV4-1	.	TRBJ2-7	.	CASSQAAVQLPYEQHF	TGCGCCAGCAGCCAAGCCGCGGTACAGCTCCCCTACGAGCAGCACTTC